This T cell receptor beta chain emerged from a study of OX40 agonist ivuxolimab in advanced cancers. Method: immunoSEQ multiplex PCR; TCRdb's copy keeps in-frame clones and lacks some. The table lists 75,000 to 80,000 clones, more than 70% of them singletons, with about 0.73% in the top ten. The CDR3 sequence is 14 residues long. Trimming took off 1 base at V and 1 base at J, with 7 bases between the two ends. The germline V gene encodes CDR1 SGHTA and CDR2 FQGNSA. The genes are TRBV7-2 and TRBJ1-1, with D unresolved. The sequence was collected from an adult with an advanced solid tumor such as melanoma, head and neck, liver or kidney cancer. Sequencing used CD4+ or CD8+ T cells sorted from blood, obtained in a trial of the OX40 agonist ivuxolimab. The CDR3: CASSLGTSNTEAFF. The DNA of the CDR3 is TGTGCCAGCAGCTTAGGGACCTCGAACACTGAAGCTTTCTTT. Looking up the rest from reference TRBV7-2 and TRBJ1-1 gives the full variable domain: GAGVSQSPSNKVTEKGKDVELRCDPISGHTALYWYRQSLGQGLEFLIYFQGNSAPDKSGLPSDRFSAERTGGSVSTLTIQRTQQEDSAVYLCASSLGTSNTEAFFGQGTRLTVV.